This TCR beta chain came from a study of cytomegalovirus exposure and HLA in healthy donors. Study-level points and caveats: High sensitivity and specificity were reportedly achieved when the classifier diagnosed cytomegalovirus status.

Unrecorded immune exposure was likely among donors, who were nominally healthy when sampled. PCR employed 60 Vbeta and 13 Jbeta primers. Repertoires were generated with immunoSEQ multiplex PCR, while TCRdb's copy carries only in-frame clones and drops some. Of 110,000 or so clones listed, under 80% were seen once; the top ten hold around 4.2%. In germline, CDR1 is KGHSH, CDR2 LQKENI. With V trimmed by 6 bases and J by 0 bases, 3 bases remained unmatched. CDR3 size: 14 residues. As concerns this clone: Antigen: not known.

The origin of this receptor is a woman between 40 and 50 years old in good health and CMV-seropositive. The chain is built from TRBV18 and TRBJ2-3; 7 nucleotides line up with TRBD1. Sequenced sample: PBMCs. CDR3 loop: CASSETGSTDTQYF. The CDR3 DNA sequence: TGTGCCAGCTCTGAGACAGGGAGCACAGATACGCAGTATTTT.